These 27 T cell receptor beta chains share one sample of origin, sequenced in a study of cytomegalovirus exposure and HLA in healthy donors. Profiled with immunoSEQ multiplex PCR; TCRdb holds only in-frame clones, not every one. The table includes about 66,000 clones, 95% to 98% detected once. Sequencing was done on a sample of PBMCs. The receptors originated from a woman aged 18 to 35 in good health and CMV-seropositive.

The chain is built from TRBV7-3 and TRBJ1-4; D perhaps matches TRBD1 (5 bases). Trimming left V 5 bases short and J 0 bases short, with 10 bases between. The CDR3 runs 15 residues. Germline CDR1 reads SGHTA; CDR2 reads FQGTGA. CDR3 DNA sequence: TGTGCCAGCAGCAAAACAGGTGCAACTAATGAAAAACTGTTTTTT. Translated: CASSKTGATNEKLFF.

The V gene is TRBV5-1, the J gene TRBJ2-5; 8 bases are shared with TRBD1. The CDR3 sequence is 15 residues long. The V segment lost 2 bases and the J segment 4 bases; nucleotides outside the gene matches: 7. CDR1 and CDR2 (germline): SGHRS, YFSETQ. In nucleotides, the CDR3 is TGCGCCAGCAGCTTTTCGCAGGGGGCGGGAGAGACCCAGTACTTC. Translated, it gives CASSFSQGAGETQYF.

The chain employs TRBV9 and TRBJ2-7, with D perhaps matching TRBD2 (5 bases). The CDR3 has 14 amino acids. The V gene lost 0 bases and the J gene lost 3 bases, with 10 bases spanning the gap. In germline, CDR1 is SGDLS, CDR2 YYNGEE. The CDR3, as DNA: TGTGCCAGCAGCGTAGCTAGCAACGGCTACGAGCAGTACTTC. Translation: CASSVASNGYEQYF.

The chain links TRBV7-2 to TRBJ1-1; TRBD1 is a possible D gene (5 bases). Trimming took off 1 base at V and 11 bases at J, with 14 bases between the two ends. The CDR3 loop spans 13 amino acids. Per the germline V gene, CDR1 is SGHTA and CDR2 is FQGNSA. CDR3 protein: CASSLGVGRGAFF. The CDR3 region has the DNA TGTGCCAGCAGCTTAGGGGTAGGTAGGGGCGCTTTCTTT.

The chain has TRBV2 and TRBJ1-1, with D hard to call. Germline V gene lookup returns CDR1 SNHLY and CDR2 FYNNEI. This CDR3 spans 13 amino acids. V was cut by 8 bases and J by 2 bases, with 12 bases left in between. The CDR3: CASGGMINTEAFF. The CDR3 nucleotides are TGTGCCAGCGGAGGGATGATAAACACTGAAGCTTTCTTT.

The chain couples TRBV11-2 to TRBJ2-7; 9 nucleotides line up with TRBD1. Trimming cost V 5 bases and J 3 bases; bases outside gene matches: 5. Germline CDR1 SGHAT, CDR2 FQNNGV. There are 14 residues in the CDR3. CDR3 bases: TGTGCCAGCAGCACAGGACAGGGGAACTACGAGCAGTACTTC. Translation gives CASSTGQGNYEQYF. Using reference TRBV11-2 and TRBJ2-7 for the parts outside the CDR3, the full variable domain is EAGVAQSPRYKIIEKRQSVAFWCNPISGHATLYWYQQILGQGPKLLIQFQNNGVVDDSQLPKDRFSAERLKGVDSTLKIQPAKLEDSAVYLCASSTGQGNYEQYFGPGTRLTVT.

The chain has TRBV7-9 and TRBJ1-2, with D uncertain. This CDR3 comprises 14 residues. V lost 1 base, J lost 4 bases, and 10 bases lay in between. Germline loops: CDR1 SEHNR, CDR2 FQNEAQ (reference sequence). The DNA of the CDR3 is TGTGCCAGCAGCTTAGGGCCGGGTGGCTATGGCTACACCTTC. This sequence encodes CASSLGPGGYGYTF.

The chain uses TRBV5-3 and TRBJ1-1; 10 bases map to TRBD1. TRBV5-3 is classed as an ORF, of uncertain function. The length of the CDR3 is 14 residues. Losses at the gene ends were 4 bases for V and 8 bases for J; bases not matched to a gene: 8. The DNA for the CDR3 is TGTGCCAGAAGCCTCCATATGACAGGGGGCGAAGCTTTCTTT. Amino acid sequence: CARSLHMTGGEAFF.

The gene calls are TRBV5-1 and TRBJ1-2; 9 nucleotides line up with TRBD1. Germline-derived CDR1 and CDR2 are SGHRS and YFSETQ. V lost 3 bases, J lost 7 bases, and 10 bases stayed unmatched. The CDR3 length is 15 residues. DNA for the CDR3: TGCGCCAGCAGCTCTGGGCCGGGACAGGGTTCTGGCTACACCTTC. Residues: CASSSGPGQGSGYTF.

This clone was recorded only once. The chain uses TRBV11-3 and TRBJ2-1; the D gene is possibly TRBD2 (7 bases). The CDR3 runs to 14 residues. Germline assignment: CDR1 SGHNT and CDR2 YENEEA. V was shortened by 4 bases and J by 8 bases, with 15 bases between the two germline ends. This CDR3 reads CASSSQGGVDEQFF. DNA for the CDR3: TGTGCCAGCAGCTCCCAAGGGGGGGTCGATGAGCAGTTCTTC.

The V call is TRBV4-2, the J call TRBJ2-7, with 7 positions matching TRBD2. Germline lookup yields CDR1 LGHNA and CDR2 YNFKEQ. The CDR3 is 13 amino acids. V lost 4 bases and J lost 2; bases outside the gene matches: 2. CDR3 loop: CASSRGGAYEQYF. CDR3 in DNA: TGTGCCAGCAGCCGCGGGGGAGCCTACGAGCAGTACTTC.

This chain joins TRBV18 and TRBJ2-1, with D tentatively TRBD1 (5 bases). V shed 1 base and J shed 11 bases, with 21 bases lying between them. The germline V gene encodes CDR1 KGHSH and CDR2 LQKENI. The CDR3 contains 16 residues. The DNA for the CDR3 is TGTGCCAGCTCACCACTCACGAAGGCGGACACAATGAAGCAGTTCTTC. It translates to CASSPLTKADTMKQFF. Full variable domain (outside the CDR3, taken from reference TRBV18 and TRBJ2-1): NAGVMQNPRHLVRRRGQEARLRCSPMKGHSHVYWYRQLPEEGLKFMVYLQKENIIDESGMPKERFSAEFPKEGPSILRIQQVVRGDSAAYFCASSPLTKADTMKQFFGPGTRLTVL.

The rearrangement links TRBV15 to TRBJ1-5; maybe TRBD1 (5 bases). The CDR3 is 16 residues long. Looked up from germline, CDR1 is LNHNV and CDR2 is YYDKDF (reference sequence). V was shortened by 5 bases and J by 4 bases, with 18 bases between the two germline ends. The CDR3, as DNA: TGTGCCACCAGCGACCTCTCCCGGGGGAGGAATCAGCCCCAGCATTTT. This gives the protein CATSDLSRGRNQPQHF.

J is TRBJ1-1 and V is TRBV6-5, with D maybe TRBD1 (6 bases). The V gene's germline CDR1 is MNHEY and CDR2 SVGAGI. Trimming left V 8 bases short and J 9 bases short, with 13 bases between. The CDR3 is 11 amino acids. The CDR3 DNA reads as TGTGCCAGCCAATGGACAGTTAAAGCTTTCTTT. Encoded protein: CASQWTVKAFF.

The chain is built from TRBV9 and TRBJ2-1; 14 bases map to TRBD2. The V and J ends lost 0 bases and 8 bases, in that order; junction bases with no gene match: 10. The CDR3 sequence is 18 residues long. Germline V gene sequence: CDR1 SGDLS, CDR2 YYNGEE. The CDR3 spells CASSVVGTSGSRMHEQFF. CDR3 bases: TGTGCCAGCAGCGTAGTTGGGACTAGCGGGAGTAGGATGCATGAGCAGTTCTTC.

This chain uses TRBV28 with TRBJ1-5; D unresolved. V was clipped by 6 bases and J by 4 bases, with 4 bases between them. Germline assignment: CDR1 MDHEN and CDR2 SYDVKM. The CDR3 has 11 residues. CDR3 nucleotides: TGTGCCAGCAGAGCTAATCAGCCCCAGCATTTT. Amino acids: CASRANQPQHF.

The chain has TRBV5-6 and TRBJ1-3; D gene uncertain. V lost 2 bases and J 4 bases, leaving 13 bases between the germline ends. The CDR3 runs 15 residues. CDR1 SGHDT and CDR2 YYEEEE come from the germline V gene. CDR3 DNA sequence: TGTGCCAGCAGCTTTTCGCAGCGACCAGGAAACACCATATATTTT. Translation: CASSFSQRPGNTIYF.

The rearrangement uses TRBV7-2 and TRBJ2-6; 9 nucleotides agree with TRBD2. Trimming cost V 4 bases and J 4 bases; bases outside gene matches: 14. The length of the CDR3 is 19 residues. Germline V CDR1 and CDR2: SGHTA, FQGNSA. Here the CDR3 reads CASSSETSGGLIGANVLTF. The DNA for the CDR3 is TGTGCCAGCAGCTCAGAGACTAGCGGAGGCTTAATCGGGGCCAACGTCCTGACTTTC.

The gene calls are TRBV19 and TRBJ2-3, with TRBD1 identical over 7 bases. The length of the CDR3 is 15 residues. Germline CDR1 is LNHDA and CDR2 is SQIVND (reference sequence). Germline trimming cut 4 bases from V and 0 bases from J; bases unmatched to any gene: 4. The CDR3 DNA reads as TGTGCCAGTAGTAGCGACAGGGTTAGCACAGATACGCAGTATTTT. This codes for CASSSDRVSTDTQYF.

The V gene is TRBV19, the J gene TRBJ2-1; 11 nucleotides match TRBD1. With V trimmed by 5 bases and J by 0 bases, 12 bases remained unmatched. The CDR3 covers 19 residues. CDR1 and CDR2 (germline): LNHDA, SQIVND (reference sequence). The CDR3 is CASSARGQGEISSYNEQFF. In nucleotides, the CDR3 is TGTGCCAGTAGTGCGAGGGGACAGGGGGAAATTAGCTCCTACAATGAGCAGTTCTTC.

The chain has TRBV15 and TRBJ2-2; unclear D gene. The CDR3 has 14 residues. The germline CDR1 and CDR2 sequences are LNHNV and YYDKDF (reference sequence). The V end was cut by 2 bases, the J end by 5 bases, with 9 bases between. The CDR3 loop is CATSRSRLTGELFF. In DNA form, the CDR3 reads TGTGCCACCAGCAGATCGCGATTGACCGGGGAGCTGTTTTTT.

The V gene is TRBV27, the J gene TRBJ2-5; 8 bases line up with TRBD1. CDR1 is MNHEY, CDR2 SMNVEV, per germline (reference sequence). J lost 3 bases, V lost 5 bases, and 8 bases had no gene match. The CDR3 has 15 amino acids. Written as DNA, the CDR3 is TGTGCCAGCAGTAGCTACAGGGGGGTGGAAGAGACCCAGTACTTC. Its protein product is CASSSYRGVEETQYF.

The rearrangement joins TRBV10-3 to TRBJ2-7; maybe TRBD1 (5 bases). Germline loops: CDR1 ENHRY, CDR2 SYGVKD. This CDR3 has 14 residues. V lost 11 bases to trimming and J lost 5 bases, with 22 bases between them. This chain's CDR3 is CAVTRGQHADEQYF. CDR3 nucleotides: TGTGCCGTAACCCGTGGACAACATGCGGACGAGCAGTACTTC.

This rearrangement joins TRBV18 to TRBJ1-5, with a possible D match to TRBD1 (5 bases). The CDR3 length is 14 residues. Germline V gene data show CDR1 as KGHSH and CDR2 as LQKENI. The germline V and J ends were trimmed by 3 bases and 5 bases, with 11 bases remaining between them. The CDR3 spells CASSPGGADQPQHF. The CDR3 nucleotides read TGTGCCAGCTCACCGGGCGGGGCCGATCAGCCCCAGCATTTT.

V usage is TRBV15 and J usage is TRBJ2-3; 9 bases fit TRBD1. With 9 bases clipped from V and 0 bases from J, the junction kept 7 bases outside the gene matches. The germline V gene has CDR1 LNHNV and CDR2 YYDKDF (reference sequence). CDR3 size: 15 residues. The CDR3 spells CATTGGTGSTDTQYF. The CDR3 DNA reads TGTGCCACTACCGGCGGGACAGGGAGCACAGATACGCAGTATTTT.

The rearrangement joins TRBV5-5 to TRBJ1-2; weak D call: TRBD1 (5 bases). The CDR3 has 17 residues. Deletions cut 2 bases from V and 2 bases from J, with 19 bases between. The V gene's germline CDR1 is SGHKS and CDR2 YYEKEE (reference sequence). In DNA form, the CDR3 reads TGTGCCAGCAGCTTCGGGGGACCCTACCTCACCAACTATGGCTACACCTTC. As protein: CASSFGGPYLTNYGYTF.

The chain combines TRBV30 with TRBJ2-2; 11 bases are shared with TRBD2. This CDR3 is built from 14 residues. With 4 bases clipped from V and 6 bases from J, the junction kept 4 bases outside the gene matches. The germline CDR1 and CDR2 sequences are GTSNPN and SVGIG (reference sequence). The CDR3: CAWIAGGSPGELFF. Written as DNA, the CDR3 is TGTGCCTGGATAGCGGGAGGGTCCCCCGGGGAGCTGTTTTTT.